This note documents a single TCR beta chain sequence. In germline, CDR1 is SGHVS, CDR2 FQNEAQ. The CDR3 is 15 amino acids. The junction had 8 bases not matched to a gene; V was cut back by 6 bases and J by 2 bases. Per the original data handling: Amplification from reference gene primers served as the basis for estimated nucleated cell counts. Libraries were prepared by immunoSEQ multiplex PCR; TCRdb keeps only in-frame clonotypes and omits some of them. V and J calls and clone size are those listed in that table; D and trimming were worked out from the DNA. The sample lists around 80,000 clones; 80% to 90% were seen once. This specimen belongs to a study of blood T cell repertoires in COVID-19. Looking at the study overall: From the United States, Italy and Spain came samples of acute and convalescent COVID-19. T cells, B-cell-depleted T cells, or PBMCs supplied cDNA or gDNA.

Material for sequencing was peripheral blood. This sequence was found in a woman of 80 years or more with acute or convalescent COVID-19. V usage is TRBV7-8 and J usage is TRBJ2-5; the match to TRBD2 covers 8 bases. In DNA, the CDR3 is TGTGCCAGCAGACAGAGGACGGGGGGGCAAGAGACCCAGTACTTC. It yields the protein CASRQRTGGQETQYF.